One T cell receptor (beta chain) is described in this entry. The antigen is undetermined. Investigators took about 9.1 milliliters of peripheral blood from every donor. It was with a sample-barcoded 5' primer and a J-beta primer mix that a second PCR of about 6 to 11 cycles was run. Every sample returned 3 million or more CDR3-containing paired-end reads. MiXCR, applied by TCRdb to the 5' RACE reads, yields one record per CDR3 protein. The table records some 1,000,000 distinct CDR3 sequences, about 25% of them present only once. The data stem from a study of blood T cells in healthy people across ages. Study results and limitations: Investigators viewed diversity estimates from one million T cells as underestimates, the study reported. PBMCs that were unsorted prevented a conclusive naive versus antigen-experienced comparison.

The CDR3 has 15 residues. V was clipped by 5 bases and J by 1 base, with 12 bases between them. The germline V gene encodes CDR1 SGHAT and CDR2 FQNNGV. These data also formed part of another study, on T cells of mothers and their children.

The clonotype comes from a girl under 10 years old in good health. V gene TRBV11-2 combines with J gene TRBJ2-1; no reliable D call. Source material: blood. CDR3 DNA sequence: TGTGCCAGCAGCAGGTGGCGGTTATCCTACAATGAGCAGTTCTTC. Translated, it gives CASSRWRLSYNEQFF.